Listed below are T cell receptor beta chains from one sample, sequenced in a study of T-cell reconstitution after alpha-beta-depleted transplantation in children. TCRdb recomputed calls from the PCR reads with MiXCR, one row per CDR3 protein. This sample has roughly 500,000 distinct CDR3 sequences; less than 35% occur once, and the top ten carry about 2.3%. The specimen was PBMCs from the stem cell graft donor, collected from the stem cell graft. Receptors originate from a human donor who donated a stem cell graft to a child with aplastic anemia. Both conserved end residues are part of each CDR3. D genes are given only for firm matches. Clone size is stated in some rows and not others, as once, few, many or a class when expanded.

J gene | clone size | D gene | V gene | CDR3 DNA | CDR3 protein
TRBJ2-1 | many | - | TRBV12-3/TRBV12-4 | TGTGCCAGCAGTCCGACTGGTGGGAGAGCGGATGAGCAGTTCTTC | CASSPTGGRADEQFF
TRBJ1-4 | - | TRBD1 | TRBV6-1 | TGTGCCAGCACGTCCCGGGACAGTAATGAAAAACTGTTTTTT | CASTSRDSNEKLFF
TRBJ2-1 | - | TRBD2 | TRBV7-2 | TGTGCCAGCAGCCCGACTAGCGGGGGGGACAATGAGCAGTTCTTC | CASSPTSGGDNEQFF
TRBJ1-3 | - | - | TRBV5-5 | TGTGCCAGCAGCTCCTTAGTTGGAAACACCATATATTTT | CASSSLVGNTIYF
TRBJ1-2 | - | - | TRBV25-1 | TGTGCCAGCAGTGAAGGAAACTTTGGCTACACCTTC | CASSEGNFGYTF
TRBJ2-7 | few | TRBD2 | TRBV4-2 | TGTGCCAGCAGCCGAGAGGCAGGTACTAGCGGGATCTACGAGCAGTACTTC | CASSREAGTSGIYEQYF
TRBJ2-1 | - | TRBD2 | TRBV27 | TGTGCCAGCAGTTTAAGCGGGAATCTAAACAATGAGCAGTTCTTC | CASSLSGNLNNEQFF
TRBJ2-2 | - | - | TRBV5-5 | TGTGCCAGCAGCCGCCTTCAAAACACCGGGGAGCTGTTTTTT | CASSRLQNTGELFF
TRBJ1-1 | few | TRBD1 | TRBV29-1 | TGCAGCGTTGAAGAGGACAGGGGCGGGGGTGAAGCTTTCTTT | CSVEEDRGGGEAFF
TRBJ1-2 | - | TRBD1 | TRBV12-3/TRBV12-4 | TGTGCCAGCAGCACGCGGACAGGGGTTGACCACGGCTACACCTTC | CASSTRTGVDHGYTF
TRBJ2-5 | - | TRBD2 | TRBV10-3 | TGTGCCATCAGTGACACGGGAGGGCCGGTAAAGGAGACCCAGTACTTC | CAISDTGGPVKETQYF
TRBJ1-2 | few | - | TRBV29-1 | TGCAGCGTTACAGACAGCCAATATGGCTACACCTTC | CSVTDSQYGYTF
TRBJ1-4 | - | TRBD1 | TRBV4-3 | TGCGCCAGCAGCCAGAGACTCCAGGGGGCCGTTGCTGAAAAACTGTTTTTT | CASSQRLQGAVAEKLFF
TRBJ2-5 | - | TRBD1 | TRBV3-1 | TGTGCCAGCAGCTATAACCTAGCTACAGGGGCGAAACAAGAGACCCAGTACTTC | CASSYNLATGAKQETQYF
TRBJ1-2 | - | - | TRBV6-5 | TGTGCCAGCAGTTACTTCGGCGGGGGGCGGAATGGCTACACCTTC | CASSYFGGGRNGYTF
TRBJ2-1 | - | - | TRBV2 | TGTGCCAGCAGGGCTAGCACCTGGGCTGAGCAGTTCTTC | CASRASTWAEQFF
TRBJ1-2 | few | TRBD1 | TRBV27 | TGTGCCAGCAGTTTATCCCAGGGGGCTCGTCGCTATGGCTACACCTTC | CASSLSQGARRYGYTF
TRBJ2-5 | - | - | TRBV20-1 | TGCAGTGCTACAGCCGCGCCCCAAGAGACCCAGTACTTC | CSATAAPQETQYF
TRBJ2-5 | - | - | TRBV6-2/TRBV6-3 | TGTGCCAGCAGTTACTCCAGCCGGAAAGAGACCCAGTACTTC | CASSYSSRKETQYF
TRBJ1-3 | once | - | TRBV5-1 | TGCGCCAGCAGCTTAGGCGTTGCGTCAGGGCGAACGGTCTCTGGAAACACCATATATTTT | CASSLGVASGRTVSGNTIYF
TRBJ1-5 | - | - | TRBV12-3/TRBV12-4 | TGTGCCAGCAGTTCACGAGGCCCGCGGACCTCTCATAGCAATCAGCCCCAGCATTTT | CASSSRGPRTSHSNQPQHF
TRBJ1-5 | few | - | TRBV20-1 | TGCAGTGCTCAGGTGCCCGGGGCGGGCAATCAGCCCCAGCATTTT | CSAQVPGAGNQPQHF
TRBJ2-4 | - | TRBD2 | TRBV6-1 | TGTGCCAGCAGTCCTAGCGGGAGTGTAGCCAAAAACATTCAGTACTTC | CASSPSGSVAKNIQYF
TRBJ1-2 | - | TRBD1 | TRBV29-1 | TGCAGCGGTACAGGGGCATCGTGGTATGGCTACACCTTC | CSGTGASWYGYTF
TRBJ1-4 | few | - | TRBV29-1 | TGCAGCGTTGAAGCCGACCGTGAAAAACTGTTTTTT | CSVEADREKLFF